The sample holds many counts of the clone carrying this T cell receptor (beta chain). Its antigen is still unknown. Absent ophthalmopathy progression within 18 months defined stable Graves' hyperthyroidism. Newly diagnosed hyperthyroidism, duration under 2 months, in patients aged 18 to 65. Diagnosing involved the use of clinical symptoms, serum thyroxine and TRAb, thyroid ultrasound and orbital computed tomography. RNA transcripts were the template for amplifying TCR beta CDR3 regions. A set of HTBI primers served as the primers for a first-round RT-PCR of the TCR CDR3. TCRdb processed the multiplex PCR reads anew with MiXCR; each CDR3 protein has one entry. The repertoire consists of about 50,000 distinct CDR3 sequences, with 49% occurring once and the leading ten covering roughly 32%. The data stem from a study of T cells in Graves' hyperthyroidism and ophthalmopathy. Notes on the study in general: With a median lead of approximately six months before onset, the model predicted ophthalmopathy.

V was pared by 4 bases and J by 4 bases, with 5 bases of the junction left unmatched. This CDR3 region has 14 residues. In germline, CDR1 is LGHDT, CDR2 YNNKEL (reference sequence). The sequencing input was peripheral blood or thyroid tissue (not recorded which). The chain is built from TRBV3-1 and TRBJ2-5; 8 bases line up with TRBD1. The sequence was collected from a woman aged 50 to 60 with Graves' hyperthyroidism. The CDR3 nucleotides are TGTGCCAGCAGCCCGGACAGGGTGGCAGAGACCCAGTACTTC. Translation: CASSPDRVAETQYF.